A single sample is the source of the 26 T cell receptor beta chains below, sequenced in a study of T cell changes during pregnancy in multiple sclerosis. Repertoires were generated with immunoSEQ multiplex PCR, while TCRdb's copy carries only in-frame clones and drops some. The data hold 50,000 to 65,000 clones, with approximately 94% observed a single time. This material consisted of CD8+ T cells from peripheral blood mononuclear cells, taken in the second trimester of pregnancy. The receptors originated from a female donor with multiple sclerosis, enrolled in a pregnancy study.

The chain combines TRBV11-2 with TRBJ1-2, with 7 bases lining up with TRBD1. The CDR3 totals 15 residues. V dropped 5 bases and J dropped 4; count of bases not matched to a gene: 10. CDR1 SGHAT and CDR2 FQNNGV come from the germline V gene. The CDR3: CASSPGDSPLYGYTF. CDR3 in DNA: TGTGCCAGCAGCCCGGGGGACAGTCCCCTCTATGGCTACACCTTC.

The chain employs TRBV5-1 and TRBJ2-1, with D perhaps matching TRBD2 (5 bases). Germline lookup yields CDR1 SGHRS and CDR2 YFSETQ. Trimming removed 6 bases at V and 10 bases at J, with 11 bases between. The CDR3 is 11 amino acids. In DNA form, the CDR3 reads TGCGCCAGCACCGGTGGCGGGGAGCAGTTCTTC. Amino acid sequence: CASTGGGEQFF.

This clone was observed a single time. This chain connects TRBV7-9 to TRBJ2-7, with 9 bases fitting TRBD2. V shed 5 bases, J shed 2 bases, and the junction held 10 bases outside the gene matches. CDR1 is SEHNR, CDR2 FQNEAQ, per germline (reference sequence). The CDR3 is 16 residues long. CDR3 amino acids: CASSPRSGRTPYEQYF. In DNA, the CDR3 is TGTGCCAGCAGCCCACGCAGCGGGAGGACCCCCTACGAGCAGTACTTC.

The chain combines TRBV10-3 with TRBJ2-2, with 8 bases identical to TRBD2. CDR3 size: 14 residues. The V gene end was trimmed by 7 bases and the J gene end by 7 bases; junction bases not matched to a gene: 8. Per the germline V gene, CDR1 is ENHRY and CDR2 is SYGVKD. CDR3 DNA: TGTGCCATCAACCCGGGAGGGCTTGACGGGGAGCTGTTTTTT. Its protein product is CAINPGGLDGELFF.

The rearrangement links TRBV19 to TRBJ1-3, with no clear D. The CDR3 has 15 residues. Germline V gene data show CDR1 as LNHDA and CDR2 as SQIVND (reference sequence). The ends were cut back, 1 base at V and 0 bases at J, with 7 bases in the middle. DNA for the CDR3: TGTGCCAGTAGTATAGGGAGCTACTCTGGAAACACCATATATTTT. Translation gives CASSIGSYSGNTIYF.

The V gene is TRBV7-2, the J gene TRBJ1-1; D is perhaps TRBD1 (6 bases). Germline V gene data show CDR1 as SGHTA and CDR2 as FQGNSA. The V end was cut by 6 bases, the J end by 1 base, with 15 bases between. The CDR3 has 15 residues. The CDR3 reads CASSLGAGPNTEAFF. The DNA for the CDR3 is TGTGCCAGCAGTTTGGGGGCAGGGCCGAACACTGAAGCTTTCTTT. Full variable domain (rest looked up from reference TRBV7-2 and TRBJ1-1): GAGVSQSPSNKVTEKGKDVELRCDPISGHTALYWYRQSLGQGLEFLIYFQGNSAPDKSGLPSDRFSAERTGGSVSTLTIQRTQQEDSAVYLCASSLGAGPNTEAFFGQGTRLTVV.

The chain is built from TRBV7-9 and TRBJ2-4, with D possibly being TRBD1 (5 bases). Trimming took 3 bases from V and 0 from J, leaving 6 bases between them. The CDR3 is 14 residues long. In germline, CDR1 is SEHNR, CDR2 FQNEAQ (reference sequence). The CDR3 reads CASSFREAKNIQYF. The DNA of the CDR3 is TGTGCCAGCAGCTTCAGGGAAGCCAAAAACATTCAGTACTTC.

V gene TRBV7-9 combines with J gene TRBJ1-2; 9 nucleotides line up with TRBD1. V shed 1 base and J 3 bases; nucleotides not matched to a gene: 0. From germline, CDR1 is SEHNR and CDR2 FQNEAQ (reference sequence). The CDR3 runs to 14 residues. Written as DNA, the CDR3 is TGTGCCAGCAGCTTAGGGACAGGGGACTATGGCTACACCTTC. It codes for CASSLGTGDYGYTF.

The J gene is TRBJ2-7, the V gene TRBV4-2; tentative D call: TRBD2 (6 bases). The CDR3 has 16 amino acids. The germline gives CDR1 LGHNA, CDR2 YNFKEQ. Deletions cut 0 bases from V and 3 bases from J, with 15 bases between. The CDR3 reads CASSQDSASDYYEQYF. Written as DNA, the CDR3 is TGTGCCAGCAGCCAAGATAGCGCTAGCGACTACTACGAGCAGTACTTC.

The gene calls are TRBV2 and TRBJ2-7; 7 bases align to TRBD1. V shed 7 bases, J shed 1 base, and the junction held 4 bases outside the gene matches. Germline V gene data show CDR1 as SNHLY and CDR2 as FYNNEI. The CDR3 covers 13 residues. The CDR3 nucleotides read TGTGCCAGCAACGAGGGACAGTCCTACGAGCAGTACTTC. As protein: CASNEGQSYEQYF. Full variable domain (missing parts from reference TRBV2 and TRBJ2-7): EPEVTQTPSHQVTQMGQEVILRCVPISNHLYFYWYRQILGQKVEFLVSFYNNEISEKSEIFDDQFSVERPDGSNFTLKIRSTKLEDSAMYFCASNEGQSYEQYFGPGTRLTVT.

This clone appeared once. The rearrangement links TRBV4-1 to TRBJ1-5, with D perhaps matching TRBD1 (6 bases). V was shortened by 0 bases and J by 9 bases, with 15 bases between the two germline ends. Germline V gives CDR1 MGHRA, CDR2 YSYEKL. This CDR3 contains 15 residues. Here the CDR3 reads CASSQEFKGVWPQHF. CDR3 coding DNA: TGCGCCAGCAGCCAAGAGTTTAAGGGGGTCTGGCCCCAGCATTTT.

The chain employs TRBV6-6 and TRBJ1-5, with TRBD1 matching over 8 bases. Germline CDR1 MNHNY, CDR2 SVGAGI (reference sequence). The CDR3 has 15 amino acids. V gave up 4 bases and J gave up 3 bases; unmatched junction bases: 5. The CDR3 region is CASSSGTGSNQPQHF. The CDR3 nucleotides read TGTGCCAGCAGTTCCGGGACAGGTTCCAATCAGCCCCAGCATTTT.

This sequence joins TRBV5-1 and TRBJ1-1; the D gene is possibly TRBD1 (5 bases). Per the germline V gene, CDR1 is SGHRS and CDR2 is YFSETQ. Trimming pared 0 bases from V and 4 bases from J, leaving 13 bases between. This CDR3 has 15 residues. The CDR3 DNA reads as TGCGCCAGCAGCTTGGCCCGGGGGAGGGTCACTGAAGCTTTCTTT. It specifies CASSLARGRVTEAFF.

V gene TRBV10-3 combines with J gene TRBJ2-7; TRBD2 agrees at 7 bases. Germline V lookup: CDR1 ENHRY, CDR2 SYGVKD. The CDR3 runs to 15 residues. V lost 2 bases to trimming and J lost 6 bases; unmatched junction nucleotides: 10. The CDR3 protein is CAISETAGALGEQYF. In DNA, the CDR3 is TGTGCCATCAGTGAGACGGCGGGAGCCCTGGGCGAGCAGTACTTC.

This clone was counted once. This chain joins TRBV5-6 and TRBJ2-6; D is ambiguous. Per the germline V gene, CDR1 is SGHDT and CDR2 is YYEEEE. This CDR3 region has 16 residues. V was cut by 0 bases and J by 0 bases, with 7 bases left in between. CDR3 DNA: TGTGCCAGCAGCTTGGGCAGTGGCTCTGGGGCCAACGTCCTGACTTTC. Its translation is CASSLGSGSGANVLTF.

The chain carries TRBV7-8 and TRBJ2-7; TRBD1 is a possible D gene (6 bases). CDR1 and CDR2 from the germline V gene are SGHVS and FQNEAQ. The CDR3 extends over 17 amino acids. Between the trimmed V and J ends, which lost 4 bases and 3 bases, there was a span of 22 bases. The chain's CDR3 is CASSSSAGTRNVYEQYF. The DNA for the CDR3 is TGTGCCAGCAGCTCTAGTGCCGGGACACGGAACGTCTACGAGCAGTACTTC. Looking up the rest from reference TRBV7-8 and TRBJ2-7 gives the full variable domain: GAGVSQSPRYKVAKRGQDVALRCDPISGHVSLFWYQQALGQGPEFLTYFQNEAQLDKSGLPSDRFFAERPEGSVSTLKIQRTQQEDSAVYLCASSSSAGTRNVYEQYFGPGTRLTVT.

The chain joins TRBV5-6 to TRBJ1-2, with D unresolved. This CDR3 contains 15 residues. Looked up from germline, CDR1 is SGHDT and CDR2 is YYEEEE. The ends were cut back, 0 bases at V and 7 bases at J, with 16 bases in the middle. In nucleotides, the CDR3 is TGTGCCAGCAGCTTGGTTGAGGCGGGGATAGGTGGCTACACCTTC. Amino acid sequence: CASSLVEAGIGGYTF.

The chain employs TRBV4-1 and TRBJ2-1, with TRBD2 identical over 8 bases. Germline values: CDR1 MGHRA, CDR2 YSYEKL. The CDR3 consists of 17 residues. J lost 0 bases, V lost 4 bases, and 8 bases had no gene match. The CDR3 bases are TGCGCCAGCAGCCTCCGTATAGCGGGAAGCTCCTACAATGAGCAGTTCTTC. This codes for CASSLRIAGSSYNEQFF.

This rearrangement joins TRBV2 to TRBJ2-7; tentatively, D is TRBD2 (6 bases). With 6 bases removed from V and 2 bases from J, the gap between germline ends came to 8 bases. In germline, CDR1 is SNHLY, CDR2 FYNNEI. This CDR3 is built from 12 residues. Here the CDR3 reads CASRAGTYEQYF. CDR3 DNA sequence: TGTGCCAGCAGGGCGGGGACCTACGAGCAGTACTTC.

The genes are TRBV19 and TRBJ2-2; 7 bases map to TRBD2. This CDR3 has 13 amino acids. The germline V gene has CDR1 LNHDA and CDR2 SQIVND (reference sequence). V lost 6 bases and J lost 6; bases outside the gene matches: 4. The CDR3 region is CASRTSQSGELFF. For the CDR3, the DNA is TGTGCCAGTAGGACTAGCCAATCCGGGGAGCTGTTTTTT.

The chain recombines TRBV9 with TRBJ2-1, with 8 bases aligning to TRBD2. The CDR3 is 15 amino acids. Germline assignment: CDR1 SGDLS and CDR2 YYNGEE. J was trimmed by 8 bases and V by 3 bases; bases with no gene match: 10. The CDR3 DNA sequence: TGTGCCAGCAGCGAGGCAGGACTAGCAGCAGATGAGCAGTTCTTC. This gives the protein CASSEAGLAADEQFF.

In nucleotides, the CDR3 is TGTGCCAGCTTGAGCAACAGGGGAACGAAGTTCTTC. This sequence encodes CASLSNRGTKFF. V is TRBV27 and J is TRBJ2-1; TRBD1 aligns across 7 bases. Per germline, CDR1 MNHEY and CDR2 SMNVEV (reference sequence). This CDR3 comprises 12 residues. Trimming removed 8 bases from V and 14 bases from J; junction bases left unmatched: 12.

The CDR3 loop reads CASSFAGNTGELFF. The CDR3 DNA reads as TGTGCCAGCAGCTTCGCCGGGAACACCGGGGAGCTGTTTTTT. This rearrangement joins TRBV11-3 to TRBJ2-2; no clear D gene. Between the trimmed V and J ends, which lost 3 bases and 1 base, there was a span of 6 bases. The CDR3 runs 14 residues. Germline values: CDR1 SGHNT, CDR2 YENEEA.

This chain joins TRBV27 and TRBJ2-1, with 7 bases aligning to TRBD1. The germline CDR1 and CDR2 sequences are MNHEY and SMNVEV (reference sequence). This CDR3 is 14 amino acids long. Losses at the gene ends were 1 base for V and 10 bases for J; bases not matched to a gene: 7. CDR3 residues: CASSLYPLGQEQFF. CDR3 bases: TGTGCCAGCAGTTTATACCCTCTGGGACAGGAGCAGTTCTTC.

V usage is TRBV13 and J usage is TRBJ2-1; 11 bases agree with TRBD2. After removal of 2 bases from V and 2 bases from J, the junction contained 17 bases not matched to a gene. The CDR3 loop spans 21 amino acids. Germline CDR1 PRHDT, CDR2 FYEKMQ (reference sequence). The DNA of the CDR3 is TGTGCCAGCAGCTTACACTCCACCGGGATTAGCGGGAGGGGAGCCTACAATGAGCAGTTCTTC. This codes for CASSLHSTGISGRGAYNEQFF.

V and J are TRBV9 and TRBJ2-5; 7 bases are shared with TRBD1. The CDR3 runs to 15 residues. Per germline, CDR1 SGDLS and CDR2 YYNGEE. Trimming at V came to 4 bases and at J to 2 bases, leaving 8 bases not matched to a gene. The CDR3 loop reads CASSPGTVVQETQYF. The CDR3 DNA follows: TGTGCCAGCAGCCCAGGGACAGTCGTTCAAGAGACCCAGTACTTC.